This is a list of T cell receptor beta chains from one sample in a study of blood T cell repertoires in COVID-19. Clones were read by immunoSEQ multiplex PCR, and TCRdb kept only the in-frame ones, dropping some. Of more than 50,000 clones in the sample, approximately 88% were seen once. The specimen was peripheral blood. These receptors came from a human donor in a cohort sampled during active COVID-19. The CDR3 runs from the conserved cysteine through the conserved F or W. The order of the fields is V gene, J gene, clone size, D gene, CDR3 protein, CDR3 DNA. D genes are given only for firm matches. Clone size, where shown, is once, few, many, or a class for clones that have expanded.

TRBV28	TRBJ2-7	.	.	CASSLPPPFSYEQYF	TGTGCCAGCAGTTTACCCCCCCCCTTTTCCTACGAGCAGTACTTC
TRBV6-5	TRBJ2-1	.	TRBD1	CASRPSDRSEEQFF	TGTGCCAGCAGGCCTTCGGACAGGTCGGAGGAGCAGTTCTTC
TRBV29-1	TRBJ1-4	.	.	CSVEDFDRNEKLFF	TGCAGCGTTGAAGATTTTGACAGGAATGAAAAACTGTTTTTT
TRBV19	TRBJ1-1	.	.	CASSIGGEAFF	TGTGCCAGTAGTATAGGAGGTGAAGCTTTCTTT
TRBV2	TRBJ2-6	.	TRBD2	CASSQLAGIPGANVLTF	TGTGCCAGCAGTCAACTAGCGGGGATACCTGGGGCCAACGTCCTGACTTTC
TRBV28	TRBJ2-3	.	TRBD2	CASSSLRTSGILDTQYF	TGTGCCAGCAGTTCTTTACGGACTAGCGGGATCCTCGATACGCAGTATTTT
TRBV18	TRBJ1-1	.	.	CASSRSGTLNTEAFF	TGTGCCAGCTCGCGTAGCGGGACCCTGAACACTGAAGCTTTCTTT
TRBV6-5	TRBJ2-3	.	.	CASSYAPGTRTQYF	TGTGCCAGCAGTTACGCCCCCGGGACTCGTACGCAGTATTTT
TRBV6-5	TRBJ2-7	once	.	CASSYSPTGSWEQYF	TGTGCCAGCAGTTACTCGCCGACGGGATCGTGGGAGCAGTACTTC
TRBV4-3	TRBJ2-1	.	TRBD2	CASSQDSLAGLIYSYNEQFF	TGCGCCAGCAGCCAAGATAGCCTAGCGGGGCTAATCTACTCCTACAATGAGCAGTTCTTC
TRBV6-5	TRBJ2-2	.	.	CASSYTSGDLGELFF	TGTGCCAGCAGTTACACTTCAGGGGATCTCGGGGAGCTGTTTTTT
TRBV6-5	TRBJ1-2	.	.	CASRTPEGGGYTF	TGTGCCAGCAGGACCCCCGAGGGAGGTGGCTACACCTTC
TRBV4-2	TRBJ2-1	.	TRBD2	CASSQDGTSAYNEQFF	TGTGCCAGCAGCCAAGATGGGACTAGCGCCTACAATGAGCAGTTCTTC
TRBV30	TRBJ2-1	.	TRBD2	CAWSVGLAGFNEQFF	TGTGCCTGGAGTGTAGGTCTAGCGGGATTTAATGAGCAGTTCTTC
TRBV7-7	TRBJ2-7	.	TRBD1	CASSPGQGVAYEQYF	TGTGCTAGCAGCCCAGGACAGGGGGTAGCCTACGAGCAGTACTTC
TRBV30	TRBJ2-3	.	.	CAWISYRESTDTQYF	TGTGCCTGGATCTCTTATCGGGAAAGCACAGATACGCAGTATTTT
TRBV29-1	TRBJ1-2	.	.	CSGLQDYGYTF	TGCAGCGGGTTACAGGACTATGGCTACACCTTC
TRBV28	TRBJ1-5	.	.	CASSQTDNQPQHF	TGTGCCAGCAGTCAGACAGACAATCAGCCCCAGCATTTT
TRBV4-2	TRBJ1-4	.	.	CASSQEGNGGAREKLFF	TGTGCCAGCAGCCAAGAAGGGAATGGGGGCGCGAGGGAAAAACTGTTTTTT
TRBV9	TRBJ2-7	.	TRBD2	CASSVAGGGGLGEQYF	TGTGCCAGCAGCGTAGCTGGGGGGGGAGGACTTGGCGAGCAGTACTTC
TRBV5-1	TRBJ1-3	.	TRBD1	CASSFSGQGSGNTIYF	TGCGCCAGCAGCTTTTCGGGACAGGGATCTGGAAACACCATATATTTT
TRBV7-2	TRBJ2-7	once	TRBD1	CASSSRTGYAYEQYF	TGTGCCAGCAGCTCCCGGACAGGGTATGCCTACGAGCAGTACTTC
TRBV30	TRBJ1-1	.	.	CAWIPYRMNTEAFF	TGTGCCTGGATCCCCTACCGTATGAACACTGAAGCTTTCTTT
TRBV5-4	TRBJ2-5	.	TRBD2	CASSFHRLAGGETQYF	TGTGCCAGCAGCTTTCACCGACTAGCGGGAGGGGAGACCCAGTACTTC
TRBV2	TRBJ2-7	.	.	CASSVARGPSYEQYF	TGTGCCAGCAGTGTCGCCCGCGGGCCCTCCTACGAGCAGTACTTC
TRBV19	TRBJ2-1	.	TRBD2	CASRPSGNNEQFF	TGTGCCAGTAGGCCTAGCGGTAACAATGAGCAGTTCTTC